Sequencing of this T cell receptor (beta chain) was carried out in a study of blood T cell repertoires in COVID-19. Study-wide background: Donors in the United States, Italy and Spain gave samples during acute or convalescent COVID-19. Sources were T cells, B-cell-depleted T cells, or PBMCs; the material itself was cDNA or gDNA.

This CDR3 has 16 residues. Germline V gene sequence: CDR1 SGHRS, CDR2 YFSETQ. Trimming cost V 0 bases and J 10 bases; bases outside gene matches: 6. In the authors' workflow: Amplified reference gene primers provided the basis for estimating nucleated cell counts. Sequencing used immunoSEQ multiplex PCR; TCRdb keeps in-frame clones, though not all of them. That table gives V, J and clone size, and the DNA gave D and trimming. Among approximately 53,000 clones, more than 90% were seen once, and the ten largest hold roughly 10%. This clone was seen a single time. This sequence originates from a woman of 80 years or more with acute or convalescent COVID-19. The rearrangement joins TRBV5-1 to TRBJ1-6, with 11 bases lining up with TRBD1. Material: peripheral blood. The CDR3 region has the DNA TGCGCCAGCAGCTTGGCCGGGACAGGGGGTGTATCACCCCTCCACTTT. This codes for CASSLAGTGGVSPLHF.